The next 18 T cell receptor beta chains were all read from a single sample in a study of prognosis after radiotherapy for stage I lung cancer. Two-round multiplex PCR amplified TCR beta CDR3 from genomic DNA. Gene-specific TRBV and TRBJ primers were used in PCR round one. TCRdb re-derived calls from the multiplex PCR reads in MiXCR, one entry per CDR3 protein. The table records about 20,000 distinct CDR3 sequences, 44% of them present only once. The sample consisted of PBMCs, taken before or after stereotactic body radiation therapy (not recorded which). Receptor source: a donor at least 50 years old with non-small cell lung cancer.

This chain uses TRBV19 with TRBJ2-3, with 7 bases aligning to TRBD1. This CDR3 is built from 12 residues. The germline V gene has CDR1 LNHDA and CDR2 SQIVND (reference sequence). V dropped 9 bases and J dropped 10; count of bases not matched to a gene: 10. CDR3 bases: TGTGCCAGCCAACGCCAGACAGGGTCGCAGTATTTT. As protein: CASQRQTGSQYF.

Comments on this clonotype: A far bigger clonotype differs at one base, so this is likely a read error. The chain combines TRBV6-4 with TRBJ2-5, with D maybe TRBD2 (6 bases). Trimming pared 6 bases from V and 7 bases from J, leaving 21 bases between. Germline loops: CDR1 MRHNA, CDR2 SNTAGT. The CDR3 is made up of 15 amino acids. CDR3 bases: TGTGCCAGCAGCCGCGGGACGTGGGGCGGAGGGACCCAGTACTTC. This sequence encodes CASSRGTWGGGTQYF.

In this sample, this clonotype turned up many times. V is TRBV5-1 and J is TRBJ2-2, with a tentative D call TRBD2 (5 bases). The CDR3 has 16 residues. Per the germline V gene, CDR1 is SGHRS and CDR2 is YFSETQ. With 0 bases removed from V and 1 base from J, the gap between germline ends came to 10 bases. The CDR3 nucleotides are TGCGCCAGCAGCTTGGAGAGACTACAGAACACCGGGGAGCTGTTTTTT. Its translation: CASSLERLQNTGELFF.

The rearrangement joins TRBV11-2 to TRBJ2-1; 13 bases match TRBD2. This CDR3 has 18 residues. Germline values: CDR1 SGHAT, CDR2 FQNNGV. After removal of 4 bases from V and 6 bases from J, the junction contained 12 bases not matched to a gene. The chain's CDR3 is CASSSRGRTSGSFNEQFF. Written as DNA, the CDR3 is TGTGCCAGCAGCTCCAGGGGACGGACTAGCGGGAGTTTCAATGAGCAGTTCTTC.

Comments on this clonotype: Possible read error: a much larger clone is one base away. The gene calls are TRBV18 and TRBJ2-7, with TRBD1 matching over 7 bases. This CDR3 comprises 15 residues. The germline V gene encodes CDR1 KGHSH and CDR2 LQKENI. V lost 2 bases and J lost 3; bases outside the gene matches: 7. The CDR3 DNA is TGTGCCAGCTCACCAGAACAGGGGTTAGTCTACGAGCAGTACTTC. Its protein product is CASSPEQGLVYEQYF.

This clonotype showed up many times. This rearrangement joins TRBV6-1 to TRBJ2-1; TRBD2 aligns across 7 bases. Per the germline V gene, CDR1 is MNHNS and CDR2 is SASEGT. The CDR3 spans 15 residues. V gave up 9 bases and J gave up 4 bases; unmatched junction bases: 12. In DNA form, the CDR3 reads TGTGCCAGTAGTATCGGGTCGGGAGGATACAATGAGCAGTTCTTC. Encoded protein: CASSIGSGGYNEQFF.

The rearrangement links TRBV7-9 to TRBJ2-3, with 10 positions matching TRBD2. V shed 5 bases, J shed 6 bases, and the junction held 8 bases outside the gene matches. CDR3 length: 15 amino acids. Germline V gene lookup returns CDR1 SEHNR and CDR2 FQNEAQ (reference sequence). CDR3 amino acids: CASSRLAGLVDTQYF. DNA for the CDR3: TGTGCCAGCAGCCGACTAGCGGGCCTTGTGGATACGCAGTATTTT.

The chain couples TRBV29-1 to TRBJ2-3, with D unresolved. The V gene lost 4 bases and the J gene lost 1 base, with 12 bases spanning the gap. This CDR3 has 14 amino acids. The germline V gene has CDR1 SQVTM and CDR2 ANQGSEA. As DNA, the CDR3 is TGCAGCGTTGGGTCCCCCGTGGGCACAGATACGCAGTATTTT. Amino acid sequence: CSVGSPVGTDTQYF.

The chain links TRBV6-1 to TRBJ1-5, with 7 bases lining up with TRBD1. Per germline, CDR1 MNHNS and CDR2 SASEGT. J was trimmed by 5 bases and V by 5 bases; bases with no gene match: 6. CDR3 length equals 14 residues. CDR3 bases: TGTGCCAGCAGTACCGAGGGGGCTCATCAGCCCCAGCATTTT. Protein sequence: CASSTEGAHQPQHF.

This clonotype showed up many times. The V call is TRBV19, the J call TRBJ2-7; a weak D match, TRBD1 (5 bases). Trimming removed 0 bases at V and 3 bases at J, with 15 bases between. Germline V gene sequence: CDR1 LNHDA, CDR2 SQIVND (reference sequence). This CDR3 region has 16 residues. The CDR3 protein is CASSIDLQGRNYEQYF. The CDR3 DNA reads TGTGCCAGTAGTATAGATCTCCAGGGAAGGAACTACGAGCAGTACTTC.

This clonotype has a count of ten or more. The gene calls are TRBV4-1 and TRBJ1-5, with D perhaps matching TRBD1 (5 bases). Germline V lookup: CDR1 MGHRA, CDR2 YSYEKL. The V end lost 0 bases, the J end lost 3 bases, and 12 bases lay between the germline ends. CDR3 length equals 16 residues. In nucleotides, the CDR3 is TGCGCCAGCAGCCAAGATCCAGGACACAACAATCAGCCCCAGCATTTT. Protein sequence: CASSQDPGHNNQPQHF.

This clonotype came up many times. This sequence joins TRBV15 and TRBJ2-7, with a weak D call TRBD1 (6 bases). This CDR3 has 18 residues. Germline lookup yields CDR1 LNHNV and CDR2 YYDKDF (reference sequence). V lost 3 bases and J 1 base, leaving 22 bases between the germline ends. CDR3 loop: CATSRIAPTRDKSYEQYF. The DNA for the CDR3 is TGTGCCACCAGCAGGATCGCCCCAACCCGGGACAAGTCCTACGAGCAGTACTTC. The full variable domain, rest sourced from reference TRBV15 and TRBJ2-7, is DAMVIQNPRYQVTQFGKPVTLSCSQTLNHNVMYWYQQKSSQAPKLLFHYYDKDFNNEADTPDNFQSRRPNTSFCFLDIRSPGLGDTAMYLCATSRIAPTRDKSYEQYFGPGTRLTVT.

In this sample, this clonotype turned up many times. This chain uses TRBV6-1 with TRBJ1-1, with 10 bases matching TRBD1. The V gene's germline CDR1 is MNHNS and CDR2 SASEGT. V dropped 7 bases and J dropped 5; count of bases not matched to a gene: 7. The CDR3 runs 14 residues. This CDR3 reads CASISTGGATEAFF. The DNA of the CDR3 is TGTGCCAGCATTTCGACAGGGGGCGCGACTGAAGCTTTCTTT.

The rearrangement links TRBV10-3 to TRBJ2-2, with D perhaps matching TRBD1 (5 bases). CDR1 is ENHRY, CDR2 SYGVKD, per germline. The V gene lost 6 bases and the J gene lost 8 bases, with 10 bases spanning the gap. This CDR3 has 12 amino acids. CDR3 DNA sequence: TGTGCCATCAGAGAAGGGGCAGGGGAGCTGTTTTTT. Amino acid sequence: CAIREGAGELFF.

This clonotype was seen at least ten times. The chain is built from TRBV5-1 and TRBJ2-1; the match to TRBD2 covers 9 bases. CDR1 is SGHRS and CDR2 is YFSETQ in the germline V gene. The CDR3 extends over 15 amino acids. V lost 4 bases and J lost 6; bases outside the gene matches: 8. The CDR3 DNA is TGCGCCAGCAGCAGGAGGATTAGCGGGGGCAATGAGCAGTTCTTC. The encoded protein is CASSRRISGGNEQFF. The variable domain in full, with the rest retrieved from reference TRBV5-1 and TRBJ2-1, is KAGVTQTPRYLIKTRGQQVTLSCSPISGHRSVSWYQQTPGQGLQFLFEYFSETQRNKGNFPGRFSGRQFSNSRSEMNVSTLELGDSALYLCASSRRISGGNEQFFGPGTRLTVL.

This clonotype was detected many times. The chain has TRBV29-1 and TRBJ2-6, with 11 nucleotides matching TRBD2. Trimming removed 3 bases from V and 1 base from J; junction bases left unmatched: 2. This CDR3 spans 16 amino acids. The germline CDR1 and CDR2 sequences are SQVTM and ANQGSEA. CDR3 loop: CSVDTSGSSGANVLTF. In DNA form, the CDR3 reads TGCAGCGTTGACACTAGCGGGAGTTCTGGGGCCAACGTCCTGACTTTC.

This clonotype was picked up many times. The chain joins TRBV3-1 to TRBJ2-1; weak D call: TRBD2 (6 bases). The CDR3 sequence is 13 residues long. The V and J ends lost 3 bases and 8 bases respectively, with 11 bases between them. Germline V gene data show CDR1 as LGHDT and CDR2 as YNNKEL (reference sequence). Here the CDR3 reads CASSQHQRDEQFF. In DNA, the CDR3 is TGTGCCAGCAGCCAGCACCAGCGGGATGAGCAGTTCTTC.

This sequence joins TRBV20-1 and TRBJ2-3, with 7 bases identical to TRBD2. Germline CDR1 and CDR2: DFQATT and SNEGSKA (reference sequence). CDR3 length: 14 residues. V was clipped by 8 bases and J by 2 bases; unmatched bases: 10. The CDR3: CSSLAAGDTDTQYF. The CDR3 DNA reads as TGCAGTTCTTTAGCGGCGGGGGACACAGATACGCAGTATTTT.